A selection of T cell receptor beta chains follows, all from one sample in a study of identical twins. TCRdb itself ran the 5' RACE reads through MiXCR, one entry per CDR3 protein. The top ten clones hold 0.27% of a sample with 1,800,000 or so distinct CDR3 sequences, more than 30% of them seen once. Specimen: cord blood. The receptors shown here come from a newborn girl in good health. The CDR3 runs from the conserved cysteine through the conserved F or W. The D gene is left open where the match is weak. Clone sizes are given selectively: once, few, many, or a class where the clone is expanded.

TGCAGTGCTCGCACTGGGAGCTCTGGGGCCAACGTCCTGACTTTC	CSARTGSSGANVLTF	NA	NA	TRBV20-1	TRBJ2-6
TGTGCCAGCAGATCTAGCGGGAGGCCCAATGAGCAGTTCTTC	CASRSSGRPNEQFF	TRBD2	few	TRBV11-2	TRBJ2-1
TGTGCCAGTAGTATCTTCGGACAGAACACCGGGGAGCTGTTTTTT	CASSIFGQNTGELFF	NA	NA	TRBV19	TRBJ2-2
TGCAGTGCTAGAGCCTTACAGGGGATAGAGACCCAGTACTTC	CSARALQGIETQYF	TRBD1	few	TRBV20-1	TRBJ2-5
TGTGCCAGCAGCGGACTGACAGGGTTGAACACCATATATTTT	CASSGLTGLNTIYF	TRBD1	NA	TRBV11-2	TRBJ1-3
TGTGCCAGCAGCGGGACAAAGATTATGAACACTGAAGCTTTCTTT	CASSGTKIMNTEAFF	NA	NA	TRBV3-1	TRBJ1-1
TGTGCCAGCAGCCCGACCGCTAGTGGGAGCCACGAGCAGTACTTC	CASSPTASGSHEQYF	NA	NA	TRBV3-1	TRBJ2-7
TGTGCCGGCACCGCCCGGGGGGCCAATGAAAAACTGTTTTTT	CAGTARGANEKLFF	NA	NA	TRBV12-3/TRBV12-4	TRBJ1-4
TGTGCCAGCAGCCAAGGCGGGGGAGGCACAGATACGCAGTATTTT	CASSQGGGGTDTQYF	TRBD2	many	TRBV3-1	TRBJ2-3
TGTGCCATCAGTGAACCTACTCGGCCGGGGGACGAGCAGTACTTC	CAISEPTRPGDEQYF	NA	NA	TRBV10-3	TRBJ2-7
TGCAGTGCTAGACAGGGGGGGAGCACAGATACGGAGTATTTT	CSARQGGSTDTEYF	NA	NA	TRBV20-1	TRBJ2-3
TGCAGCGTTTTGGGGAGGCCTAATGAAAAACTGTTTTTT	CSVLGRPNEKLFF	NA	NA	TRBV29-1	TRBJ1-4
TGTGCCAGCAGCTTAGTTAACCGGAGACGCACAGATACGCAGTATTTT	CASSLVNRRRTDTQYF	NA	NA	TRBV7-2	TRBJ2-3
TGCGCCAGCAGCTCGACGGCGGGCGACAATGAGCAGTTCTTC	CASSSTAGDNEQFF	NA	few	TRBV5-1	TRBJ2-1
TGTGCCAGCAGCTTAGTAGCGGGGGGGCTAGCCAAAAACATTCAGTACTTC	CASSLVAGGLAKNIQYF	TRBD2	many	TRBV7-2	TRBJ2-4
TGTGCCAGCAGCTTACTTTCTGGGGGGGCCGGCAATCAGCCCCAGCATTTT	CASSLLSGGAGNQPQHF	NA	NA	TRBV7-8	TRBJ1-5
TGCGCCAGGGGACAGGGCGATACCCAGTATTTT	CARGQGDTQYF	TRBD1	once	TRBV5-1	TRBJ2-3
TGTGCCAGCAGTTACTCCGCCGACAGATATAGCAATCAGCCCCAGCATTTT	CASSYSADRYSNQPQHF	NA	NA	TRBV6-2/TRBV6-3	TRBJ1-5
TGTGCCAGCAGCGTCGGACAGTCGAGAGGGGATACGCAGTATTTT	CASSVGQSRGDTQYF	NA	few	TRBV9	TRBJ2-3
TGTGCCATCAGTAAAGACTATGGCTACACCTTC	CAISKDYGYTF	NA	NA	TRBV10-3	TRBJ1-2
TGCGCCAGCAGCTTGGTGACTGGCTCTAAGAACAATGAGCAGTTCTTC	CASSLVTGSKNNEQFF	NA	NA	TRBV5-1	TRBJ2-1
TGTGCCAGCAGCTTATCCCCGACAGGGGCAAGCAATCAGCCCCAGCATTTT	CASSLSPTGASNQPQHF	TRBD1	NA	TRBV7-6	TRBJ1-5
TGTGCCAGCAGCTTAGGGGGGACTAGAAACAATGAGCAGTTCTTC	CASSLGGTRNNEQFF	TRBD2	NA	TRBV7-2	TRBJ2-1
TGTGCCAGCAGTGAAGGGCCGTGGGCGGGTAATGAAAAACTGTTTTTT	CASSEGPWAGNEKLFF	NA	NA	TRBV6-1	TRBJ1-4
TGTGCCTGGAGTGTACTAGCAGGTCGGAACACCGGGGAGCTGTTTTTT	CAWSVLAGRNTGELFF	NA	NA	TRBV30	TRBJ2-2
TGCAGTGCCCCTGCCCCTAGCGGGGGGTTCAATGAGCAGTTCTTC	CSAPAPSGGFNEQFF	TRBD2	NA	TRBV20-1	TRBJ2-1
TGTGCTGGACAGGGAACCTACGAGCAGTACTTC	CAGQGTYEQYF	TRBD1	few	TRBV10-3	TRBJ2-7
TGTGCCGGAGAGACGGCGACCTACGAGCAGTACTTC	CAGETATYEQYF	NA	many	TRBV12-3/TRBV12-4	TRBJ2-7
TGTGCCAGCAGTTACTCAACAGGGGAAAAACTGTTTTTT	CASSYSTGEKLFF	NA	few	TRBV6-5	TRBJ1-4
TGCAGTGCTAGTGGGAATCCGGGAGGAAGGGCAGATACGCAGTATTTT	CSASGNPGGRADTQYF	TRBD2	many	TRBV20-1	TRBJ2-3
TGTGCCAGCAGTGAAGGACTAGCGTCTTACCAAGAGACCCAGTACTTC	CASSEGLASYQETQYF	TRBD2	many	TRBV27	TRBJ2-5
TGTGCCAGCAGTTTATCAAGAGGAGGGGTGTATGGCTACACCTTC	CASSLSRGGVYGYTF	NA	few	TRBV27	TRBJ1-2
TGTGCCAGCAGTTTAATTGGCCGGCTAGCGGGCCCAAGCACAGATACGCAGTATTTT	CASSLIGRLAGPSTDTQYF	TRBD2	once	TRBV12-3/TRBV12-4	TRBJ2-3
TGTGCCAGCAGCCAAGAGGAGGGCTACACTGAAGCTTTCTTT	CASSQEEGYTEAFF	NA	NA	TRBV3-1	TRBJ1-1
TGCAGTCCACGGGCCCCCACCCTAGGTCAACCGGGGAATGAGCAGTACTTC	CSPRAPTLGQPGNEQYF	NA	NA	TRBV20-1	TRBJ2-5
TGTGCCATCAGTGAGTCAGGGAGGCCGGATCAGCCCCAGCATTTT	CAISESGRPDQPQHF	NA	few	TRBV10-3	TRBJ1-5
TGTGCCAGCAGCCCCTACCGACTAGCGGGAGGACTTGAGCAGTTCTTC	CASSPYRLAGGLEQFF	TRBD2	NA	TRBV3-1	TRBJ2-1
TGTGCCAGCAGTGAAGCTATAGGGGGCAGGTACTTC	CASSEAIGGRYF	TRBD1	few	TRBV6-1	TRBJ2-7
TGTGCCAGCAGCTTATGGGGGGATGCGGGAAACACCATATATTTT	CASSLWGDAGNTIYF	NA	NA	TRBV11-2	TRBJ1-3
TGCAGTGTCTTCCCGCTAGGGGCCTACGAGCAGTACTTC	CSVFPLGAYEQYF	NA	NA	TRBV20-1	TRBJ2-7
TGCAGTGCTAGAGTCCTATCCCTAGGCAATGAGCAGTACTTC	CSARVLSLGNEQYF	NA	NA	TRBV20-1	TRBJ2-7
TGTGCCAGCAGCCAACCTATTGGGGGAGTGTGGAATGAGCAGTTCTTC	CASSQPIGGVWNEQFF	NA	NA	TRBV14	TRBJ2-1
TGCAGCGCCGCTAGCGTCAGGAGCTCCTACAATGAGCAGTTCTTC	CSAASVRSSYNEQFF	NA	few	TRBV29-1	TRBJ2-1
TGTGCCAGCAGTCGGACGGGCCCCCAAGAGACCCAGTACTTC	CASSRTGPQETQYF	NA	few	TRBV12-3/TRBV12-4	TRBJ2-5
TGCAGTGCTAGCCCCCTCGCACTCTACGAGCAGTACTTC	CSASPLALYEQYF	NA	many	TRBV20-1	TRBJ2-7
TGTGCCAGCAGTTTAGGGACAAAAACCTACGAGCAGTTCTTC	CASSLGTKTYEQFF	NA	once	TRBV12-3/TRBV12-4	TRBJ2-1
TGCGCCAGCACCCCCACTAGCGGGGGCCACAATGAGCAGTTCTTC	CASTPTSGGHNEQFF	TRBD2	few	TRBV10-2	TRBJ2-1
TGCGCCAGCAGCTTGGCTAGCGGGAGTTCCTCCTACGAGCAGTACTTC	CASSLASGSSSYEQYF	TRBD2	NA	TRBV5-1	TRBJ2-7
TGCAGCGTGGAGACGGGGAACTATGGCTACACCTTC	CSVETGNYGYTF	NA	many	TRBV29-1	TRBJ1-2
TGTGCCAGCAGTTTATATTCCGCGAACACAGATACGCAGTATTTT	CASSLYSANTDTQYF	NA	NA	TRBV28	TRBJ2-3
TGTGCCAGCAGCGGGGACTACGAGCAGTACTTC	CASSGDYEQYF	NA	many	TRBV2	TRBJ2-7
TGTGCCAGCAGCTTTTTTGACGGGGGCACAGATACGCAGTATTTT	CASSFFDGGTDTQYF	NA	NA	TRBV7-8	TRBJ2-3
TGTGCCAGCAGTCCCACCGGGGGGGGCACTGAAGCTTTCTTT	CASSPTGGGTEAFF	NA	many	TRBV27	TRBJ1-1
TGTGCCAGCAGCTTAGGGGGACAGGGGAGCACAGATACGCAGTATTTT	CASSLGGQGSTDTQYF	TRBD1	few	TRBV7-6	TRBJ2-3
TGCGCCAGCTGCCAAGGTGGGGGAAAGGTGTTGAATGAGCAGTTCTTC	CASCQGGGKVLNEQFF	NA	NA	TRBV4-1	TRBJ2-1
TGTGCCAGCAGTGTAAGACAGGGCTCGAACACTGAAGCTTTCTTT	CASSVRQGSNTEAFF	TRBD1	few	TRBV27	TRBJ1-1
TGTGCCACGGCCTATAGCGGGGGCACAGATACGCAGTATTTT	CATAYSGGTDTQYF	TRBD2	NA	TRBV10-3	TRBJ2-3
TGTGCCAGCAGTGAATCTGGGACAGGGATATACGAGCAGTACTTC	CASSESGTGIYEQYF	TRBD1	few	TRBV25-1	TRBJ2-7
TGTGCCAGCAGTGGGGTCGGCCAGGGTGAAAGCTACACCTTC	CASSGVGQGESYTF	NA	NA	TRBV25-1	TRBJ1-2
TGCAGTGCTAGATCTACGGGGGGCCAGGAAAAACTGTTTTTT	CSARSTGGQEKLFF	NA	few	TRBV20-1	TRBJ1-4